These 16 T cell receptor beta chains originate from one sample sequenced in a study of T cells in Graves' hyperthyroidism and ophthalmopathy. RNA transcripts were the template for amplifying TCR beta CDR3 regions. Initially, a first-round RT-PCR of the TCR CDR3 employed the HTBI primer set. TCRdb reprocessed the multiplex PCR reads via MiXCR and lists one record per CDR3 protein. The sample carries 300,000 to 400,000 distinct CDR3 sequences, about 18% recorded once. What was sequenced was blood. Receptor source: a man aged 18 to 29 with Graves' ophthalmopathy.

This clonotype was detected ten times or more. The CDR3 loop is CASSLEEWGQGNTEAFF. DNA of the CDR3: TGTGCCAGCAGTTTAGAGGAATGGGGACAGGGGAACACTGAAGCTTTCTTT. The J gene is TRBJ1-1, the V gene TRBV12-3 or TRBV12-4, with 9 bases that match TRBD1. V lost 1 base to trimming and J lost 1 base; unmatched junction nucleotides: 7. The CDR3 runs to 17 residues.

In this sample, this clonotype turned up many times. The rearrangement joins TRBV5-5 to TRBJ1-4, with a possible D match to TRBD1 (6 bases). This CDR3 contains 15 residues. The V and J ends lost 3 bases and 7 bases respectively, with 16 bases between them. The V gene's germline CDR1 is SGHKS and CDR2 YYEKEE (reference sequence). The CDR3 sequence: CASSSIQGGAEKLFF. The CDR3 DNA reads TGTGCCAGCAGCTCGATACAGGGCGGAGCTGAAAAACTGTTTTTT.

This chain joins TRBV3-1 and TRBJ2-7; D could derive from TRBD1 or TRBD2 (5 bases each). Germline CDR1 is LGHDT and CDR2 is YNNKEL (reference sequence). This CDR3 spans 13 amino acids. Trimming pared 11 bases from V and 1 base from J, leaving 15 bases between. This chain's CDR3 is CAGNRGESYEQYF. As DNA, the CDR3 is TGTGCCGGAAACCGAGGGGAGTCCTACGAGCAGTACTTC.

This clonotype showed up many times. The rearrangement links TRBV12-3 or TRBV12-4 to TRBJ2-4, with 13 positions matching TRBD2. The J segment lost 0 bases and the V segment lost 5 bases, leaving 4 bases of the junction unmatched. This CDR3 has 17 amino acids. The CDR3 DNA reads TGTGCCAGCAGTCTGGGGACTAGCGGGGTAGCCAAAAACATTCAGTACTTC. This sequence encodes CASSLGTSGVAKNIQYF.

This clonotype was observed a few times. A much more abundant neighbour one base away suggests this may be a read error. The genes are TRBV2 and TRBJ1-1; TRBD1 is a possible D gene (6 bases). Per germline, CDR1 SNHLY and CDR2 FYNNEI. The length of the CDR3 is 18 residues. CDR3 loop: CASSSLPYTGPEVTEASF. The CDR3 nucleotides read TGTGCCAGCAGTTCCCTACCCTATACAGGGCCGGAGGTCACTGAAGCTTCCTTT.

This clonotype showed up many times. The rearrangement uses TRBV20-1 and TRBJ1-5; unclear D gene. The V gene's germline CDR1 is DFQATT and CDR2 SNEGSKA (reference sequence). Trimming removed 0 bases at V and 4 bases at J, with 7 bases between. This CDR3 spans 13 amino acids. CDR3 sequence: CSAREGINQPQHF. The DNA for the CDR3 is TGCAGTGCTAGAGAAGGCATAAATCAGCCCCAGCATTTT.

This clonotype was observed a few times. This chain uses TRBV6-1 with TRBJ1-6; D may be TRBD1 (6 bases). The ends were cut back, 2 bases at V and 9 bases at J, with 11 bases in the middle. The germline V gene encodes CDR1 MNHNS and CDR2 SASEGT. The CDR3 runs to 14 residues. For the CDR3, the DNA is TGTGCCAGCAGTGAAAGACAGGAGACTTCACCCCTCCACTTT. This codes for CASSERQETSPLHF.

The V gene is TRBV7-9, the J gene TRBJ2-3, with 12 bases fitting TRBD2. The CDR3 extends over 17 amino acids. V was pared by 2 bases and J by 3 bases, with 6 bases of the junction left unmatched. CDR1 and CDR2 from the germline V gene are SEHNR and FQNEAQ (reference sequence). The CDR3 DNA reads as TGTGCCAGCAGCTTAACGACTAGCGGGGGCCTAACAGATACGCAGTATTTT. This gives the protein CASSLTTSGGLTDTQYF.

This clonotype was seen a few times. V gene TRBV7-6 combines with J gene TRBJ1-2; 7 bases map to TRBD1. Germline CDR1 SGHVS, CDR2 FNYEAQ. The J segment lost 2 bases and the V segment lost 2 bases, leaving 2 bases of the junction unmatched. The CDR3 consists of 14 residues. CDR3 bases: TGTGCCAGCAGCTTAACACAGGGGAACTATGGCTACACCTTC. This gives the protein CASSLTQGNYGYTF.

Many counts were recorded for this clonotype. The chain couples TRBV5-1 to TRBJ2-3; TRBD1 matches 9 bases. Trimming took 0 bases from V and 0 from J; bases not matched to a gene: 5. In germline, CDR1 is SGHRS, CDR2 YFSETQ. The CDR3 runs to 17 residues. CDR3 protein: CASSLVRTGVSTDTQYF. For the CDR3, the DNA is TGCGCCAGCAGCTTGGTTCGGACAGGGGTGAGCACAGATACGCAGTATTTT.

This clonotype was recorded many times. V and J are TRBV11-1 and TRBJ2-7; TRBD2 might be the D (5 bases). In germline, CDR1 is SGHAT, CDR2 FQDESV (reference sequence). With 4 bases removed from V and 2 bases from J, the gap between germline ends came to 12 bases. CDR3 size: 14 residues. CDR3 nucleotides: TGTGCCAGCAGCTCGGAAGGGAGCGCCTACGAGCAGTACTTC. Protein: CASSSEGSAYEQYF.

Only a few counts were recorded for this clonotype. CDR3 sequence reads: CATSRGTAEQYF. CDR3 DNA: TGTGCCACCTCCCGGGGGACAGCCGAGCAGTACTTC. V is TRBV27 and J is TRBJ2-7; D might be TRBD1 (7 bases). Germline-derived CDR1 and CDR2 are MNHEY and SMNVEV (reference sequence). V lost 10 bases, J lost 6 bases, and 16 bases lay in between. The CDR3 covers 12 residues.

With respect to this clonotype: Being one base from a much bigger clone, this may be a read error. The chain carries TRBV7-3 and TRBJ2-2; 12 bases agree with TRBD1. Trimming at V came to 2 bases and at J to 6 bases, leaving 1 base not matched to a gene. The V gene's germline CDR1 is SGHTA and CDR2 FQGTGA. The length of the CDR3 is 15 residues. The CDR3 here is CASSLGTGGPGELFF. In DNA, the CDR3 is TGTGCCAGCAGCTTAGGGACAGGGGGCCCCGGGGAGCTGTTTTTT.

The chain combines TRBV28 with TRBJ1-2; 8 bases match TRBD1. This CDR3 region has 13 residues. Germline V gives CDR1 MDHEN, CDR2 SYDVKM. The J segment lost 6 bases and the V segment lost 5 bases, leaving 5 bases of the junction unmatched. CDR3 sequence (DNA): TGTGCCAGCAGTCTGACAGGGGCAGATGGCTACACCTTC. It encodes CASSLTGADGYTF.

This clonotype was observed a few times. J is TRBJ2-1 and V is TRBV18, with a possible D match to TRBD1 (6 bases). CDR1 is KGHSH and CDR2 is LQKENI in the germline V gene. This CDR3 region has 17 residues. Trimming removed 1 base from V and 7 bases from J, with 20 bases in between. CDR3 amino acids: CASSPRLWDTLRNEQFF. The CDR3, as DNA: TGTGCCAGCTCACCACGGCTTTGGGACACCCTTCGGAATGAGCAGTTCTTC.

CDR3 DNA: TGCAGTGCCAGCCTAGCGGGAGGCGGAGATACGCAGTATTTT. Translated, it gives CSASLAGGGDTQYF. The chain recombines TRBV20-1 with TRBJ2-3, with 11 nucleotides matching TRBD2. The CDR3 spans 14 residues. V was clipped by 6 bases and J by 5 bases; unmatched bases: 7. Per the germline V gene, CDR1 is DFQATT and CDR2 is SNEGSKA (reference sequence).